A selection of T cell receptor beta chains follows, all from one sample in a study of shared clonotypes between healthy human individuals. Libraries were prepared by immunoSEQ multiplex PCR; TCRdb keeps only in-frame clonotypes and omits some of them. The sample contains about 820,000 clones, 92% of which appear only once. The source material was naive CD8+ T cells sorted from blood. The origin of the receptors is a man aged 25 to 40 in good health. Both conserved end residues are trimmed from each CDR3. Clone size is not always given. Where it is, it says once, few, many or a class for expanded clones.

j_call v_call clone_size cdr3_length cdr3_aa
TRBJ2-7 TRBV29-1 . 9 SVDTSGKQY
TRBJ2-2 TRBV5-1 . 16 ASSSNRGLAEITGELF
TRBJ2-7 TRBV7-8 . 14 ASSLGRDRSIYEQY
TRBJ1-1 TRBV30 . 13 AWSVGDRINTEAF
TRBJ2-2 TRBV7-9 . 13 ASSLGRDTVGELF
TRBJ2-1 TRBV13 . 13 ASAPSRDRGREQF
TRBJ2-7 TRBV18 . 13 ASSPRTASSYEQY
TRBJ2-7 TRBV7-2 . 14 ASSLGSGGPTYEQY
TRBJ2-7 TRBV5-1 . 11 ASSPGLSYEQY
TRBJ2-7 TRBV10-3 . 12 AISDLLNPYEQY
TRBJ2-5 TRBV11-2 . 17 ASSLDSLGATGLLETQY
TRBJ2-2 TRBV9 . 17 ASSLGTSGRIPYTGELF
TRBJ2-2 TRBV6-4 few 13 ASSDGRANTGELF
TRBJ2-3 TRBV14 . 14 ASSKTSGGRTDTQY
TRBJ1-2 TRBV5-4 once 13 ASSSLELGRYGYT
TRBJ1-1 TRBV11-2 once 11 ASSGDRGTEAF
TRBJ2-1 TRBV29-1 . 9 SAVKDNEQF
TRBJ2-1 TRBV25-1 . 13 ASSVRTGTYNEQF
TRBJ2-1 TRBV5-1 . 13 ASREGEAVYNEQF
TRBJ2-7 TRBV7-2 . 10 ASSSTGYEQY
TRBJ1-1 TRBV7-9 few 13 ASSQRDRDNTEAF
TRBJ2-1 TRBV10-3 . 17 AISESWDLAGGGRNEQF
TRBJ2-1 TRBV10-3 . 14 AISGGQSSSYNEQF
TRBJ2-3 TRBV27 . 14 ASSPGLAGSTDTQY
TRBJ2-3 TRBV7-9 . 13 ASSDGAVWTDTQY
TRBJ2-7 TRBV13 once 12 ASSLGTGTYEQY
TRBJ2-3 TRBV18 . 14 ASSPGDRGSTDTQY
TRBJ2-7 TRBV6-1 . 14 ASSEGWGQGAFEQY
TRBJ2-1 TRBV9 . 18 ASSVGRTSGIGSSYNEQF
TRBJ1-2 TRBV19 . 13 ASLSGTRKAYGYT
TRBJ2-7 TRBV25-1 . 15 ASSENLRMDTTYEQY
TRBJ1-4 TRBV9 once 13 ASSVEPGAGEKLF
TRBJ2-3 TRBV7-9 . 15 ASSLGSGGQGTDTQY
TRBJ2-7 TRBV4-1 . 14 ASSQDLGTGYYEQY
TRBJ2-2 TRBV4-1 . 16 ASSQLIAGQGNIGELF
TRBJ2-1 TRBV28 . 13 ASSLLLASYNEQF
TRBJ2-7 TRBV9 . 10 ASSVAADEQY
TRBJ2-1 TRBV7-7 once 14 ASSLSGPSPYNEQF
TRBJ2-1 TRBV5-4 few 10 ASSLGHNEQF
TRBJ2-7 TRBV7-9 . 14 ASSSTSSSRKNEQY
TRBJ2-7 TRBV6-1 . 12 ASSQQGSSYEQY
TRBJ2-7 TRBV10-2 . 12 ASSDEVGLYEQY
TRBJ1-3 TRBV5-4 . 17 ASSLGTGGPDASGNTIY
TRBJ2-3 TRBV20-1 once 9 SAYLTDTQY
TRBJ2-1 TRBV27 . 14 ASSFPGQGPYNEQF
TRBJ2-1 TRBV7-9 . 13 ASSLVRGPDNEQF
TRBJ2-7 TRBV5-3 once 19 PRSLDDTRPREGGTGYEQY
TRBJ2-7 TRBV27 . 13 ASSLYIGHAYEQY
TRBJ1-4 TRBV15 . 14 ATSRDLGGAGEKLF
TRBJ2-2 TRBV2 once 12 AGRPGPNTGELF
TRBJ2-5 TRBV10-3 . 14 AISEAADRGQETQY
TRBJ2-6 TRBV18 . 15 ASSPSRGSSGANVLT
TRBJ1-2 TRBV18 . 14 ASSPGTGGAYYGYT
TRBJ2-7 TRBV28 . 12 ASRKQGNRYEQY
TRBJ1-1 TRBV7-9 . 14 ASSFRGEGRGAEAF
TRBJ1-4 TRBV27 . 12 ASSRGGLEEKLF
TRBJ2-2 TRBV30 . 9 AWPLRGELF
TRBJ2-1 TRBV28 . 13 ASSPLAGGMNEQF
TRBJ1-4 TRBV28 . 11 ASSLIINEKLF
TRBJ1-2 TRBV27 once 16 ASSLSRWNADRGRGYT